This T cell receptor (beta chain) was observed in a study of cytomegalovirus exposure and HLA in healthy donors. Whole-study findings and limits: Accounts indicate the classifier identified cytomegalovirus status with strong specificity and sensitivity. Specificity of three CMV-associated chains for CMV antigens was verified in vitro.

Generated by immunoSEQ multiplex PCR, the TCRdb table keeps only in-frame clones and is missing some. The table includes roughly 250,000 clones, around 87% detected once. A note on this clone: Antigen specificity is unknown.

V gave up 2 bases and J gave up 4 bases, with 18 bases separating them. Germline V gene lookup returns CDR1 SGHRS and CDR2 YFSETQ. The CDR3 spans 16 residues. The rearrangement links TRBV5-1 to TRBJ1-2, with a possible D match to TRBD1 (5 bases). Sequencing input: PBMCs. This TCR was recovered from a woman aged 25 to 39 in good health and CMV-seropositive. The CDR3 protein is CASSFPEGNGGYGYTF. Written as DNA, the CDR3 is TGCGCCAGCAGCTTTCCGGAGGGAAATGGGGGCTATGGCTACACCTTC.